A selection of T cell receptor beta chains follows, all from one sample in a study of blood T cell repertoires in COVID-19. Produced via immunoSEQ multiplex PCR; TCRdb's table is partial and in-frame only. The sample lists some 110,000 clones, approximately 85% occurring once. The sequenced material came from peripheral blood. Every receptor here comes from a woman of 80 years or more with COVID-19, enrolled during active disease. Each CDR3 is given with its conserved first and last residue. D genes are given only for firm matches. Clone sizes are given selectively: once, few, many, or a class where the clone is expanded.

clone size	V gene	CDR3 length	D gene	J gene	CDR3 DNA	CDR3 protein
NA	TRBV6-5	14	NA	TRBJ1-3	TGTGCCAGCAGGCCCCCGGGCTCTGGAAACACCATATATTTT	CASRPPGSGNTIYF
NA	TRBV6-5	16	NA	TRBJ2-1	TGTGCCAGCAGTTCCGACCCGGGGACTTCTTACAATGAGCAGTTCTTC	CASSSDPGTSYNEQFF
few	TRBV19	15	TRBD2	TRBJ2-4	TGTGCCAGTAGTGATAGCGGGCTAGCCAAAAACATTCAGTACTTC	CASSDSGLAKNIQYF
NA	TRBV7-2	15	NA	TRBJ2-6	TGTGCCAGCAGCCACAGGAGCTCTGGGGCCAACGTCCTGACTTTC	CASSHRSSGANVLTF
NA	TRBV14	13	NA	TRBJ2-5	TGTGCCAGCAGCCCGGGAAGGGAAGAGACCCAGTACTTC	CASSPGREETQYF
NA	TRBV27	13	NA	TRBJ1-4	TGTGCCAGCAGTTCTAGGAGAGGGGAAAAACTGTTTTTT	CASSSRRGEKLFF
few	TRBV19	16	TRBD1	TRBJ2-2	TGTGCCAGTAGTATGCTACAGGGGGCGGGCACCGGGGAGCTGTTTTTT	CASSMLQGAGTGELFF
few	TRBV19	18	TRBD2	TRBJ2-3	TGTGCCAGTAGAGGTCCGGGACTAGCGGGACGCCTCACAGATACGCAGTATTTT	CASRGPGLAGRLTDTQYF
NA	TRBV6-5	15	NA	TRBJ1-6	TGTGCCAGCATATATCTCCAGGGAGGAGATTCACCCCTCCACTTT	CASIYLQGGDSPLHF
NA	TRBV18	12	NA	TRBJ1-1	TGTGCCAGCTCACCTGGCAGGGTTGAAGCTTTCTTT	CASSPGRVEAFF
NA	TRBV28	15	TRBD1	TRBJ1-2	TGTGCCAGCAGTCCTAGGACAGGGCTTTACTATGGCTACACCTTC	CASSPRTGLYYGYTF
NA	TRBV5-1	18	TRBD2	TRBJ2-1	TGCGCCAGCAGCTTGGATTGGGTTAGCGGGGGCTATTACAATGAGCAGTTCTTC	CASSLDWVSGGYYNEQFF
NA	TRBV28	12	NA	TRBJ1-1	TGTGCCAGCAGCCCTTTAGACAGACAAGCTTTCTTT	CASSPLDRQAFF
NA	TRBV7-3	13	NA	TRBJ1-5	TGTGCCAGCAGCCAAGACAGGAATCAGCCCCAGCATTTT	CASSQDRNQPQHF
NA	TRBV10-3	13	NA	TRBJ2-7	TGTGCCATCAGTGAGTCCGCGGGGTACGAGCAGTACTTC	CAISESAGYEQYF
NA	TRBV15	16	NA	TRBJ2-6	TGTGCCACCAGCCGGGGGTATCCCTCTGGGGCCAACGTCCTGACTTTC	CATSRGYPSGANVLTF
NA	TRBV5-1	14	NA	TRBJ2-7	TGCGCCAGCAGCTCAGCGGAAAGCTCCTACGAGCAGTACTTC	CASSSAESSYEQYF
NA	TRBV7-2	13	NA	TRBJ2-1	TGTGCCAGCAGCTCCCCACTAGCTAATGAGCAGTTCTTC	CASSSPLANEQFF
NA	TRBV5-4	13	NA	TRBJ2-7	TGTGCCTTTACCCTCAGGGATAGGAACGAGCAGTACTTC	CAFTLRDRNEQYF
NA	TRBV12-3/TRBV12-4	13	NA	TRBJ2-1	TGTGCCAGCCGGCAGGGGAGTGGGTATGAGCAGTTCTTC	CASRQGSGYEQFF
NA	TRBV20-1	17	TRBD2	TRBJ2-7	TGCAGTGCTAGTAGCCTAGCGGGAGTTTTGGTTGGCTACGAGCAGTACTTC	CSASSLAGVLVGYEQYF
NA	TRBV11-2	13	NA	TRBJ1-1	TGTGCCAGCAGCTGGGGGGGAGCGACTGAAGCTTTCTTT	CASSWGGATEAFF
NA	TRBV6-6	13	TRBD2	TRBJ2-7	TGTGCCAGCAGTTCAATTAGCGGGAGTGAGCAGTACTTC	CASSSISGSEQYF